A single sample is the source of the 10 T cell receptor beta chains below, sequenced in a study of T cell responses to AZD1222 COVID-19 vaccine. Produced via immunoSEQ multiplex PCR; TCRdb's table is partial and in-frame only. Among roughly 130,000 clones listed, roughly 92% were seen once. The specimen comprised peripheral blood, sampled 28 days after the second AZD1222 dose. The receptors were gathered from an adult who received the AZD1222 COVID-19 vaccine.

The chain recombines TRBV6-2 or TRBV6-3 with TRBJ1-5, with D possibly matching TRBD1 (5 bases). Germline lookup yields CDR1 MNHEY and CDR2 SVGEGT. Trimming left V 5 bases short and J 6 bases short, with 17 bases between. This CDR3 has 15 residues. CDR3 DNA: TGTGCCAGCAGTACCGGGGGACGAGCGCGTCAGCCCCAGCATTTT. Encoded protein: CASSTGGRARQPQHF.

As DNA, the CDR3 is TGTGCCAGCAGTGAAGCTGTCGGGGGATACCGGGACACCATATATTTT. Translating gives CASSEAVGGYRDTIYF. The gene calls are TRBV6-1 and TRBJ1-3, with D maybe TRBD1 (5 bases). This CDR3 is built from 16 residues. The germline CDR1 and CDR2 sequences are MNHNS and SASEGT. Trimming removed 0 bases from V and 8 bases from J, with 17 bases in between.

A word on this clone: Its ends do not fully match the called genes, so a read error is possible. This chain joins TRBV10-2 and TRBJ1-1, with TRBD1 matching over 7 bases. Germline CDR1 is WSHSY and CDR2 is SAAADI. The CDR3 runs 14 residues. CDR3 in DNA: TGCGCCAGCGGTGACAGGGCGGAAAACACTGAAGCTTTCTTT. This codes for CASGDRAENTEAFF.

CDR3 in amino acids: CASSPERESDTQYF. The CDR3 bases are TGTGCCAGTAGTCCCGAGCGGGAGTCTGATACGCAGTATTTT. The chain has TRBV19 and TRBJ2-3; 8 nucleotides agree with TRBD2. V lost 5 bases to trimming and J lost 6 bases; unmatched junction nucleotides: 7. Germline V CDR1 and CDR2: LNHDA, SQIVND (reference sequence). The CDR3 extends over 14 amino acids. The variable domain in full, with the rest retrieved from reference TRBV19 and TRBJ2-3, is DGGITQSPKYLFRKEGQNVTLSCEQNLNHDAMYWYRQDPGQGLRLIYYSQIVNDFQKGDIAEGYSVSREKKESFPLTVTSAQKNPTAFYLCASSPERESDTQYFGPGTRLTVL.

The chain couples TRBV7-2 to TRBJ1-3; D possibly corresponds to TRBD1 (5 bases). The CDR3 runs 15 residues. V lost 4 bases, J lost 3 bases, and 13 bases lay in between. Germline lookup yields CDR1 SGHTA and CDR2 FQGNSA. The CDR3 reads CASSYGDGVGNTIYF. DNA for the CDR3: TGTGCCAGCAGCTACGGGGACGGTGTTGGAAACACCATATATTTT.

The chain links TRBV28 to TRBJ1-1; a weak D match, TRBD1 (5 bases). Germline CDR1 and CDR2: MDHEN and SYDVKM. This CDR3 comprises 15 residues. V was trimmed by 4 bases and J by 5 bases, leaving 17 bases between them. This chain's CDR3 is CASSYLDRGETEAFF. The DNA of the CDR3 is TGTGCCAGCAGTTATTTAGACAGAGGTGAAACTGAAGCTTTCTTT.

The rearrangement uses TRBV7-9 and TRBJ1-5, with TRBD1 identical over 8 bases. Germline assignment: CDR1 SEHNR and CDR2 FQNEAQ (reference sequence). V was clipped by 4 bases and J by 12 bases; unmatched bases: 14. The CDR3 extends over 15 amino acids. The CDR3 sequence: CASSSPAGGGDHQHF. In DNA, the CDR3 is TGTGCCAGCAGCTCGCCCGCAGGGGGCGGCGATCACCAGCATTTT.

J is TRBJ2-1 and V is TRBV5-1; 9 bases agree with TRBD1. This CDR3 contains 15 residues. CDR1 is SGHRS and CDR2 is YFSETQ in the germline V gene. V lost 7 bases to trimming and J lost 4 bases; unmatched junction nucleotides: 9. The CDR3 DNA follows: TGCGCCAGCCGAATTGGGACAGGGAGGTACAATGAGCAGTTCTTC. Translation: CASRIGTGRYNEQFF.

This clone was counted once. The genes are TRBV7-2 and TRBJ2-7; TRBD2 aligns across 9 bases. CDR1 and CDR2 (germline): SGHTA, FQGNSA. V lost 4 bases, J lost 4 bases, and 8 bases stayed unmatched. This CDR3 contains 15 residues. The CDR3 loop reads CASSYRLADDYEQYF. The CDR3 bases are TGTGCCAGCAGCTATAGACTAGCGGATGATTACGAGCAGTACTTC. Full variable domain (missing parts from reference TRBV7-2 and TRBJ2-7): GAGVSQSPSNKVTEKGKDVELRCDPISGHTALYWYRQSLGQGLEFLIYFQGNSAPDKSGLPSDRFSAERTGGSVSTLTIQRTQQEDSAVYLCASSYRLADDYEQYFGPGTRLTVT.

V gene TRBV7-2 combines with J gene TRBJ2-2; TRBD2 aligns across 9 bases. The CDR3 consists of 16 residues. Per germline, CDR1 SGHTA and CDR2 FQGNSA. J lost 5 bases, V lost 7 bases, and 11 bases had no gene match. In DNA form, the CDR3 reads TGTGCCAGCACCTCTAGCGGGGCAGGGAGGACCGGGGAGCTGTTTTTT. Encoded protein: CASTSSGAGRTGELFF.